This T cell receptor (beta chain) is from a study of human T cells and chemical hapten exposure. Study-level information: Reading of the patch tests, which applied 0.01% DPC to the upper back, occurred at 6 days.

Whole-study results and caveats: Relative to controls, expanded TCRs formed significantly more large CDR3 similarity clusters. The study found that DPC sensitization did not change TCRs above 1 in 1000 frequency.

Remarks on this clonotype: As yet, its antigen is unknown.

Time point indicated: patch test 1, 2 weeks after DPC sensitization. Treatment: therapeutic diphenylcyclopropenone sensitization with weekly scalp DPC. Patch tests were applied only after blood draws. V was clipped by 2 bases and J by 6 bases; unmatched bases: 5. CDR1 and CDR2 from the germline V gene are DFQATT and SNEGSKA (reference sequence). This CDR3 comprises 14 residues. Each CDR3 protein is one row after TCRdb ran MiXCR on the RACE reads. The repertoire has around 99,000 distinct CDR3 sequences, 12% of them found once; the top ten carry 2.1%. Source: whole blood, taken in connection with sensitization to the hapten diphenylcyclopropenone (DPC). This rearrangement joins TRBV20-1 to TRBJ2-1; TRBD2 matches 9 bases. This receptor was taken from a woman between 40 and 55 years old with alopecia areata. Some clones in this sample may be carry-over from other donors' samples. The CDR3 sequence: CSARSGTSINEQFF. The CDR3 nucleotides read TGCAGTGCTAGATCTGGGACTAGCATCAATGAGCAGTTCTTC.